One T cell receptor (beta chain) is described in this entry. No antigen is known for it. Base-call qualities are not available, and no considerably larger clone is one nucleotide away. The data derive from a study of blood T cell repertoires in COVID-19 (dated by TCRdb to about 2020). Regarding the complete study: Samples from collaborators originated in the United States, Italy and Spain and spanned both the acute and convalescent phases of COVID-19. Where available, HLA class I and class II types were obtained from metadata supplied by the sample provider rather than from assay-based typing. The samples were drawn from the first 160 participants of the ongoing ImmuneRACE study and from 950 to 1,500 subjects provided by 6 global collaborators. The material from the prospective study consisted of cDNA or gDNA derived from T cells, B-cell-depleted T cells, or PBMCs. Deeply sampled blood TCRbeta repertoires from subjects exposed to, actively infected with, or recovered from COVID-19 were included in the dataset. Sample metadata almost always included a de-identified subject ID, COVID-19 status, age in years and sex. The repertoires were released in a freely available public database meant as a resource for research on the immune response to SARS-CoV-2.

TCRbeta CDR3 regions were amplified from genomic DNA using the immunoSEQ Assay, a bias-controlled multiplex PCR. The study's processing was this. The number of nucleated cells in each sample was estimated by amplification of reference gene primers within the assay. To quantify the absolute abundance of each unique TCRbeta CDR3 rearrangement, sequence reads were collapsed and filtered. For each sample, productive Simpson clonality was calculated by taking the square root of Simpson's diversity index across productive rearrangements. Drawn from immuneACCESS, this table holds only the in-frame rearrangements with V and J called that TCRdb kept. Clones are partly lost; checked studies trace under half to an unresolved V gene and leave the rest unexplained. That table gives V, J and clone size, and the DNA gave D and trimming. Across this sample there are about 94,000 clones, with 75% to 85% seen only once. The ten largest account for less than 20% of the sample.

As encoded in the germline V gene, CDR1 is SGHTA while CDR2 is FQGTGA. After removal of 2 bases from V and 7 bases from J, the junction retains 3 bases not matched to a gene. Inclusive of the bounding cysteine and phenylalanine, the CDR3 is 14 residues long. Solely the CDR3 DNA is kept, with 42 bases framed from the first base. The collaborating institutions used their own protocols to collect whole blood in K2EDTA tubes. For TCRbeta analysis, collaborators shipped samples as frozen whole blood, isolated PBMCs, or DNA extracted from either of those sample types. Study-level results and caveats: The quantity of clinical and demographic metadata differed by source and by participant and was supplied without curation.

The rearranged chain carries TRBV7-3 and TRBJ2-1; 9 bases in the junction line up with TRBD1. This receptor was identified in a woman at least 80 years old with acute or convalescent COVID-19. Sequencing input: peripheral blood. The base sequence is TGTGCCAGCAGCTTAGGGACAGGGCGGAATGAGCAGTTCTTC. Its protein product is CASSLGTGRNEQFF.